Listed here is a single TCR beta chain. Its antigen is unknown. The authors took one heparinised blood draw, averaging about 120 mL, from each donor. This entry is derived from a study of beta chain features in type 1 diabetes. Study-level results: Type 1 diabetes patients had TCRB CDR3s that were shorter (moderately but significantly so) in all four CD4+ subsets.

The ends were cut back, 3 bases at V and 5 bases at J, with 16 bases in the middle. The CDR3 covers 16 residues. CDR1 MNHEY and CDR2 SMNVEV come from the germline V gene (reference sequence). Expressed TCRB transcripts were sequenced, since all the RNA that had been isolated was reverse transcribed. Clones were sequenced by immunoSEQ multiplex PCR, and TCRdb holds only the in-frame ones, with some missing. The sample includes under 950,000 clones, around a sixth of them seen just once. The sequence was obtained from a young woman in good health. The sample taken for sequencing was naive CD4+ T cells from blood. J is TRBJ2-2 and V is TRBV27; D might be TRBD1 or TRBD2, each matching 5 bases. In DNA form, the CDR3 reads TGTGCCAGCAGTTTTGATAGAGGGGTTGGGACCGGGGAGCTGTTTTTT. Its translation: CASSFDRGVGTGELFF.